Listed here are 21 T cell receptor beta chains from one sample, sequenced in a study of T cell responses to AZD1222 COVID-19 vaccine. Produced via immunoSEQ multiplex PCR; TCRdb's table is partial and in-frame only. The sample has 45,000 to 55,000 clones; around 85% are singletons. Sample: peripheral blood, taken 28 days after the second AZD1222 dose. Source of these receptors: an adult who received the AZD1222 COVID-19 vaccine.

The gene calls are TRBV27 and TRBJ2-7; 9 nucleotides align to TRBD1. Trimming removed 4 bases from V and 3 bases from J; junction bases left unmatched: 7. In germline, CDR1 is MNHEY, CDR2 SMNVEV (reference sequence). The CDR3 length is 15 residues. The CDR3 region is CASSYPGQGLYEQYF. The CDR3 region has the DNA TGTGCCAGCAGTTACCCGGGACAGGGACTCTACGAGCAGTACTTC.

The V and J genes are TRBV5-1 and TRBJ2-3; D is possibly TRBD1 or TRBD2 (5 bases each). Germline V gene data show CDR1 as SGHRS and CDR2 as YFSETQ. There are 14 residues in the CDR3. The V and J ends lost 0 bases and 4 bases respectively, with 9 bases between them. The CDR3 region has the DNA TGCGCCAGCAGCTTGGAAGAGGGACCAGATACGCAGTATTTT. Its protein product is CASSLEEGPDTQYF.

This chain connects TRBV12-3 or TRBV12-4 to TRBJ2-1; D is possibly TRBD2 (6 bases). CDR3 length: 12 amino acids. V was trimmed by 2 bases and J by 10 bases, leaving 9 bases between them. The CDR3 sequence is CASSLTGGEQFF. The CDR3 nucleotides read TGTGCCAGCAGTTTAACTGGGGGGGAGCAGTTCTTC.

Worth noting for this clone: Other DNA sequences in the sample encode the same CDR3. The chain carries TRBV29-1 and TRBJ1-1, with TRBD1 matching 9 bases. CDR1 and CDR2 (germline): SQVTM, ANQGSEA. The CDR3 is 13 residues long. Trimming cost V 5 bases and J 3 bases; bases outside gene matches: 4. The CDR3 sequence is CSVLTGGDTEAFF. The CDR3 DNA sequence: TGCAGCGTTCTGACAGGGGGGGACACTGAAGCTTTCTTT. Using reference TRBV29-1 and TRBJ1-1 for the parts outside the CDR3, the full variable domain is SAVISQKPSRDICQRGTSLTIQCQVDSQVTMMFWYRQQPGQSLTLIATANQGSEATYESGFVIDKFPISRPNLTFSTLTVSNMSPEDSSIYLCSVLTGGDTEAFFGQGTRLTVV.

This clone has just one count. This rearrangement joins TRBV5-1 to TRBJ2-1, with unresolved D. The V end was cut by 4 bases, the J end by 10 bases, with 18 bases between. CDR3 length: 14 amino acids. Germline V lookup: CDR1 SGHRS, CDR2 YFSETQ. Here the CDR3 reads CASSLVHPGEEQFF. For the CDR3, the DNA is TGCGCCAGCAGCCTGGTTCACCCCGGTGAAGAGCAGTTCTTC.

The CDR3: CASSQDFPNTGELFF. The CDR3 DNA follows: TGCGCCAGCAGCCAAGATTTTCCGAACACCGGGGAGCTGTTTTTT. The V call is TRBV4-3, the J call TRBJ2-2; D remains ambiguous. Trimming removed 0 bases at V and 0 bases at J, with 5 bases between. The CDR3 runs 15 residues. CDR1 and CDR2 (germline): LGHNA, YSLEER.

This clone counts as medium-sized. The chain is built from TRBV13 and TRBJ1-1, with a weak D call TRBD1 (5 bases). Trimming took off 2 bases at V and 0 bases at J, with 13 bases between the two ends. CDR1 is PRHDT and CDR2 is FYEKMQ in the germline V gene (reference sequence). The length of the CDR3 is 16 residues. Written as DNA, the CDR3 is TGTGCCAGCAGCTTATTTGTCCGGGGCCTGAACACTGAAGCTTTCTTT. Translation: CASSLFVRGLNTEAFF.

The rearrangement uses TRBV6-2 or TRBV6-3 and TRBJ1-1, with 7 bases that match TRBD1. V was pared by 2 bases and J by 4 bases, with 1 base of the junction left unmatched. From germline, CDR1 is MNHEY and CDR2 SVGEGT. The CDR3 spans 13 residues. The CDR3 nucleotides are TGTGCCAGCAGTTACGCAGGGGGCACTGAAGCTTTCTTT. This codes for CASSYAGGTEAFF.

This clone was picked up a small number of times. The J gene is TRBJ1-5, the V gene TRBV24-1; D is uncertain. V lost 5 bases, J lost 0 bases, and 19 bases lay in between. The CDR3 loop spans 18 amino acids. Germline CDR1 KGHDR, CDR2 SFDVKD. Here the CDR3 reads CATSASASPEYSNQPQHF. CDR3 coding DNA: TGTGCCACCAGTGCCTCGGCCAGCCCAGAGTATAGCAATCAGCCCCAGCATTTT.

This chain links TRBV18 with TRBJ2-7, with D unclear. The germline gives CDR1 KGHSH, CDR2 LQKENI. V was clipped by 1 base and J by 0 bases, with 7 bases between them. The CDR3 covers 14 residues. The CDR3 sequence is CASSPQDNSYEQYF. The CDR3 DNA reads TGTGCCAGCTCACCACAAGACAACTCCTACGAGCAGTACTTC.

The chain joins TRBV6-4 to TRBJ1-2; D is unclear. V was cut by 5 bases and J by 8 bases, with 6 bases left in between. This CDR3 has 10 amino acids. Germline V gene data show CDR1 as MRHNA and CDR2 as SNTAGT. This CDR3 reads CASSRHGYTF. The CDR3 DNA reads TGTGCCAGCAGTCGACACGGCTACACCTTC.

The V gene is TRBV2, the J gene TRBJ2-5; D may match TRBD1 or TRBD2 (5 bases each). The ends were cut back, 6 bases at V and 2 bases at J, with 22 bases in the middle. Germline CDR1 reads SNHLY; CDR2 reads FYNNEI. The CDR3 runs 17 residues. The CDR3 region has the DNA TGTGCCAGCAGCCAACTTACGGGACGAGAGGAGCAAGAGACCCAGTACTTC. This encodes CASSQLTGREEQETQYF.

This chain uses TRBV7-9 with TRBJ1-4; D perhaps matches TRBD1 (5 bases). With 5 bases removed from V and 10 bases from J, the gap between germline ends came to 14 bases. This CDR3 has 13 amino acids. Germline CDR1 reads SEHNR; CDR2 reads FQNEAQ (reference sequence). The CDR3 nucleotides are TGTGCCAGCAGCGTCGCGCAGGGCGTAAAACTGTTTTTT. This translates into CASSVAQGVKLFF.

V gene TRBV11-2 combines with J gene TRBJ1-2; D unclear. The V end was cut by 5 bases, the J end by 6 bases, with 19 bases between. The CDR3 length is 15 residues. Germline lookup yields CDR1 SGHAT and CDR2 FQNNGV. In DNA, the CDR3 is TGTGCCAGCAGCGCACCTAGGGAGGGCCGGGATGGCTACACCTTC. It yields the protein CASSAPREGRDGYTF.

The gene calls are TRBV18 and TRBJ2-7; 8 bases map to TRBD1. This CDR3 contains 13 residues. Trimming at V came to 11 bases and at J to 5 bases, leaving 11 bases not matched to a gene. The V gene's germline CDR1 is KGHSH and CDR2 LQKENI. The CDR3, as DNA: TGTGCCGGGAGGACAGGGCTCTCTGACGAGCAGTACTTC. Amino acid sequence: CAGRTGLSDEQYF.

This clone appeared once. The chain combines TRBV11-2 with TRBJ2-5, with D perhaps matching TRBD1 (5 bases). CDR3 length equals 12 residues. Germline V CDR1 and CDR2: SGHAT, FQNNGV. Trimming left V 4 bases short and J 9 bases short, with 12 bases between. CDR3 region: CASSSPLRAQYF. The CDR3 DNA sequence: TGTGCCAGCAGCTCCCCGCTCAGGGCCCAGTACTTC.

This clone has more than one count but fewer than ten. This chain connects TRBV11-3 to TRBJ1-2, with a tentative D call TRBD1 (6 bases). CDR1 is SGHNT and CDR2 is YENEEA in the germline V gene. This CDR3 has 16 residues. Trimming pared 3 bases from V and 6 bases from J, leaving 20 bases between. The CDR3: CASSLEGRGGTHGYTF. CDR3 sequence (DNA): TGTGCCAGCAGCTTGGAGGGTAGAGGGGGTACGCATGGCTACACCTTC.

The chain carries TRBV18 and TRBJ1-2; the D is unclear. The CDR3 is 13 amino acids. CDR1 and CDR2 from the germline V gene are KGHSH and LQKENI. V was trimmed by 4 bases and J by 5 bases, leaving 11 bases between them. The CDR3 bases are TGTGCCAGCTCACAGGACGGTCAGTATGGCTACACCTTC. Amino acid sequence: CASSQDGQYGYTF. Combining the CDR3 with reference TRBV18 and TRBJ1-2 gives the whole variable domain NAGVMQNPRHLVRRRGQEARLRCSPMKGHSHVYWYRQLPEEGLKFMVYLQKENIIDESGMPKERFSAEFPKEGPSILRIQQVVRGDSAAYFCASSQDGQYGYTFGSGTRLTVV.

The chain recombines TRBV5-1 with TRBJ2-1; either TRBD1 or TRBD2 may supply D (5 bases each). CDR1 and CDR2 from the germline V gene are SGHRS and YFSETQ. Between the trimmed V and J ends, which lost 2 bases and 0 bases, there was a span of 15 bases. This CDR3 is 17 amino acids long. The CDR3 sequence is CASSFGDGRSSYNEQFF. CDR3 bases: TGCGCCAGCAGCTTCGGGGACGGAAGGAGCTCCTACAATGAGCAGTTCTTC.

J is TRBJ2-4 and V is TRBV6-4, with 8 bases fitting TRBD1. This CDR3 comprises 15 residues. Germline-derived CDR1 and CDR2 are MRHNA and SNTAGT. J was trimmed by 0 bases and V by 6 bases; bases with no gene match: 4. CDR3 nucleotide sequence: TGTGCCAGCAGACGACAGGGGCTAGCCAAAAACATTCAGTACTTC. Protein product: CASRRQGLAKNIQYF.

The table lists this clone with a few counts. The rearrangement links TRBV18 to TRBJ1-4; TRBD1 matches 8 bases. V shed 0 bases, J shed 3 bases, and the junction held 0 bases outside the gene matches. CDR1 KGHSH and CDR2 LQKENI come from the germline V gene. The CDR3 contains 15 residues. In DNA form, the CDR3 reads TGTGCCAGCTCACCACCGGGACAGGCTAATGAAAAACTGTTTTTT. It is translated as CASSPPGQANEKLFF.